These T cell receptor beta chains were read from a single sample in a study of T-cell reconstitution after alpha-beta-depleted transplantation in children. TCRdb called the PCR reads again in MiXCR, with one record for every CDR3 protein. Here the sample spans about 500,000 distinct CDR3 sequences, less than 35% being singletons. Sample: PBMCs from the stem cell graft donor, taken from the stem cell graft. Receptors originate from a human donor who donated a stem cell graft to a child with aplastic anemia. Each CDR3 is given with its conserved first and last residue. The order of the fields is CDR3 protein, CDR3 DNA, clone size, J gene, V gene, CDR3 length, D gene. A D gene is named only where the DNA matches it firmly. The size of a clone is reported for some rows only, either as once, few or many, or as a class for expanded clones.

CSARRGAGDEKLFF | TGCAGTGCTCGCCGAGGGGCGGGGGATGAAAAACTGTTTTTT | few | TRBJ1-4 | TRBV20-1 | 14 | NA
CASSYDRVGQYEQFF | TGTGCCAGCAGCTATGACAGGGTGGGGCAATATGAGCAGTTCTTC | few | TRBJ2-1 | TRBV7-8 | 15 | TRBD1
CASSPGIGNEQFF | TGTGCCAGCAGCCCAGGGATTGGCAATGAGCAGTTCTTC | NA | TRBJ2-1 | TRBV7-6 | 13 | NA
CSVRPRDRLYGYTF | TGCAGCGTTCGACCCCGAGACAGGCTCTATGGCTACACCTTC | few | TRBJ1-2 | TRBV29-1 | 14 | NA
CASSYQQTDTQYF | TGTGCCAGCAGTTACCAACAAACAGATACGCAGTATTTT | NA | TRBJ2-3 | TRBV6-2/TRBV6-3 | 13 | NA
CASSLAPSGRFPYEQYF | TGTGCCAGCAGCTTAGCGCCCAGCGGGAGGTTCCCCTACGAGCAGTACTTC | few | TRBJ2-7 | TRBV7-2 | 17 | TRBD2
CSARSNGQGVSGYTF | TGCAGTGCTAGATCTAACGGACAGGGAGTGAGTGGCTACACCTTC | many | TRBJ1-2 | TRBV20-1 | 15 | TRBD1
CASSEQAGELFF | TGTGCCAGCAGCGAACAAGCCGGGGAGCTGTTTTTT | NA | TRBJ2-2 | TRBV7-3 | 12 | NA
CASSLAGAGDQETQYF | TGCGCCAGCAGCTTGGCCGGAGCGGGGGATCAAGAGACCCAGTACTTC | NA | TRBJ2-5 | TRBV5-1 | 16 | TRBD2
CASSQDLVGARDEQFF | TGCGCCAGCAGCCAAGATCTGGTCGGCGCGAGGGATGAGCAGTTCTTC | NA | TRBJ2-1 | TRBV4-3 | 16 | NA
CATSRVVRQDNEQFF | TGTGCCACCAGCAGAGTAGTCCGACAGGACAATGAGCAGTTCTTC | few | TRBJ2-1 | TRBV15 | 15 | NA
CASSFTGSPYGYTF | TGTGCCAGCAGCTTCACAGGGTCCCCCTATGGCTACACCTTC | NA | TRBJ1-2 | TRBV7-9 | 14 | NA
CSVQRSFTNTGELFF | TGCAGCGTTCAGAGGTCGTTTACGAACACCGGGGAGCTGTTTTTT | once | TRBJ2-2 | TRBV29-1 | 15 | NA
CASSKGVLWTAGQDTQYF | TGTGCCAGCAGCAAAGGAGTGCTATGGACAGCGGGGCAAGATACGCAGTATTTT | NA | TRBJ2-3 | TRBV21-1 | 18 | NA
CASSPKLTGLNEQFF | TGTGCCAGCAGTCCCAAACTGACAGGGCTCAATGAGCAGTTCTTC | NA | TRBJ2-1 | TRBV12-3/TRBV12-4 | 15 | TRBD1
CASSFTYEQYF | TGTGCCAGCAGCTTCACCTACGAGCAGTACTTC | many | TRBJ2-7 | TRBV11-1 | 11 | NA
CSARDPGQGDNSPLHF | TGCAGTGCTAGAGATCCGGGACAGGGGGATAATTCACCCCTCCACTTT | few | TRBJ1-6 | TRBV20-1 | 16 | TRBD1
CATSRDSEGGGNTEAFF | TGTGCCACCAGCAGAGACTCCGAAGGGGGAGGAAATACTGAAGCTTTCTTT | NA | TRBJ1-1 | TRBV15 | 17 | NA
CASSQERNTQYF | TGTGCCAGCAGCCAAGAAAGAAATACGCAGTATTTT | few | TRBJ2-3 | TRBV14 | 12 | NA
CASSALQETQYF | TGTGCCAGCAGCGCCTTACAAGAGACCCAGTACTTC | NA | TRBJ2-5 | TRBV11-1 | 12 | NA
CASSFEDRGETQYF | TGTGCCAGCTCCTTCGAAGATCGGGGGGAGACCCAGTACTTC | NA | TRBJ2-5 | TRBV18 | 14 | NA
CASSKGQGRRMNTEAFF | TGTGCCAGCAGTAAAGGACAGGGTAGGCGCATGAACACTGAAGCTTTCTTT | few | TRBJ1-1 | TRBV12-3/TRBV12-4 | 17 | TRBD1
CASSPGLASSYNEQFF | TGTGCCAGCAGTCCTGGACTAGCGAGCTCCTACAATGAGCAGTTCTTC | NA | TRBJ2-1 | TRBV28 | 16 | TRBD2
CSVGSLLVHNEQFF | TGCAGCGTTGGCAGCCTACTAGTACACAATGAGCAGTTCTTC | few | TRBJ2-1 | TRBV29-1 | 14 | NA
CASSREDVLNEQFF | TGCGCCAGCTCCAGGGAAGACGTTTTAAATGAGCAGTTCTTC | few | TRBJ2-1 | TRBV10-1 | 14 | NA
CASSSDKNTEAFF | TGCGCCAGCAGCTCGGACAAGAACACTGAAGCTTTCTTT | few | TRBJ1-1 | TRBV5-1 | 13 | NA
CASSPRGGGSDNEQFF | TGTGCCAGCAGCCCCCGAGGGGGCGGGTCTGACAATGAGCAGTTCTTC | NA | TRBJ2-1 | TRBV3-1 | 16 | TRBD1